This TCR beta chain was found in a study of Graves' ophthalmopathy and Graves' hyperthyroidism. Study-wide context: By definition, stable hyperthyroidism involved no ophthalmopathy within 18 months of follow-up.

In this sample, this clonotype turned up a few times. Its antigen is undetermined. Regarding the study as a whole: With just over 70% sensitivity and around 79% specificity, the model predicted ophthalmopathy progression. Most expanded thyroid clonotypes above 0.001 frequency also appeared in blood. Between ophthalmopathy and stable hyperthyroidism, a 13-signature model drew a separation with approximately 90% sensitivity and 75% to 82% specificity.

From germline, CDR1 is LGHNA and CDR2 YNFKEQ. V gave up 0 bases and J gave up 6 bases, with 15 bases separating them. The CDR3 covers 15 residues. Amplified material comprised TCR beta CDR3 regions derived from RNA transcripts. A first-round RT-PCR used HTBI primers, followed by a second-round multiplex PCR. Each CDR3 protein is one row after TCRdb ran MiXCR on the multiplex PCR reads. The sample has around 520,000 distinct CDR3 sequences; just under 40% are singletons. The source is an adult man with Graves' hyperthyroidism. Sequenced: peripheral blood or thyroid tissue (not recorded which). The chain is built from TRBV4-2 and TRBJ2-7; D ambiguous. The CDR3 reads CASSQDIGLGSEQYF. The CDR3 nucleotides read TGTGCCAGCAGCCAAGACATCGGGCTGGGGTCCGAGCAGTACTTC.